One sample yielded the 9 T cell receptor beta chains listed below, sequenced in a study of blood T cell repertoires in COVID-19. The data were produced by immunoSEQ multiplex PCR, yet TCRdb's version contains in-frame clones alone and is incomplete. Altogether under 350,000 clones are present, about nine tenths being singletons, with the ten largest covering 1.5% to 2%. Sequencing used PBMCs or T cells enriched from blood (not recorded which). Receptor source: a woman aged 55-69 years who had recovered from COVID-19.

V gene TRBV20-1 combines with J gene TRBJ2-7, with no clear D. Trimming pared 3 bases from V and 2 bases from J, leaving 5 bases between. The CDR3 spans 11 residues. Germline V gene sequence: CDR1 DFQATT, CDR2 SNEGSKA (reference sequence). CDR3 nucleotides: TGCAGTGCTAGTCGTGCCTACGAGCAGTACTTC. Its protein is CSASRAYEQYF.

The J gene is TRBJ2-3, the V gene TRBV25-1; 9 nucleotides match TRBD2. The V segment lost 1 base and the J segment 1 base; nucleotides outside the gene matches: 0. Looked up from germline, CDR1 is MGHDK and CDR2 is SYGVNS. The CDR3 is 15 amino acids. CDR3 nucleotides: TGTGCCAGCAGTGAATGGACTAGCGGCACAGATACGCAGTATTTT. Translation gives CASSEWTSGTDTQYF.

The V gene is TRBV23-1, the J gene TRBJ2-1, with D possibly TRBD2 on 5 matching bases. TRBV23-1 is an ORF, with its function uncertain. Trimming stripped 2 bases from V and 1 base from J, with 12 bases between. The CDR3 sequence is 16 residues long. Written as DNA, the CDR3 is TGCGCCAGCAGTCAACTGGACTCCACTTCCTACAATGAGCAGTTCTTC. This sequence encodes CASSQLDSTSYNEQFF.

The rearrangement links TRBV19 to TRBJ1-6, with D tentatively TRBD1 (6 bases). The CDR3 is 17 residues long. Germline-derived CDR1 and CDR2 are LNHDA and SQIVND (reference sequence). V lost 2 bases, J lost 7 bases, and 18 bases lay in between. CDR3 nucleotides: TGTGCCAGTAGTATAACAGGGACTAAGTGGGCGAATTCACCCCTCCACTTT. Translating it yields CASSITGTKWANSPLHF.

The gene calls are TRBV5-1 and TRBJ1-4; no definite D call. Trimming took 0 bases from V and 6 from J, leaving 18 bases between them. Germline CDR1 and CDR2: SGHRS and YFSETQ. The CDR3 loop spans 17 amino acids. The CDR3 loop reads CASSLAVLGSTDEKLFF. The CDR3 DNA reads as TGCGCCAGCAGCTTGGCCGTCTTGGGCAGTACGGATGAAAAACTGTTTTTT. Complete variable domain (other parts from reference TRBV5-1 and TRBJ1-4): KAGVTQTPRYLIKTRGQQVTLSCSPISGHRSVSWYQQTPGQGLQFLFEYFSETQRNKGNFPGRFSGRQFSNSRSEMNVSTLELGDSALYLCASSLAVLGSTDEKLFFGSGTQLSVL.

The chain employs TRBV9 and TRBJ1-2, with D possibly matching TRBD1 (6 bases). CDR1 SGDLS and CDR2 YYNGEE come from the germline V gene. Trimming pared 2 bases from V and 7 bases from J, leaving 21 bases between. This CDR3 region has 16 residues. CDR3 amino acids: CASSVGGPRRERGYTF. The CDR3 DNA sequence: TGTGCCAGCAGCGTCGGGGGGCCAAGGAGGGAACGTGGCTACACCTTC.

This chain links TRBV6-4 with TRBJ2-2; tentative D call: TRBD2 (5 bases). Trimming pared 11 bases from V and 8 bases from J, leaving 21 bases between. The germline gives CDR1 MRHNA, CDR2 SNTAGT. The length of the CDR3 is 14 residues. This CDR3 is CAGGRPHLGGELFF. DNA for the CDR3: TGTGCCGGAGGAAGGCCCCACTTGGGGGGGGAGCTGTTTTTT.

This clone has just one count. The J gene is TRBJ2-7, the V gene TRBV21-1; the D call in the table, TRBD1, was not verified against the DNA. TRBV21-1 is a pseudogene. The length of the CDR3 is 16 residues. The CDR3 DNA sequence: TGTGCCAGCAGCCTTCCCAACAGGGGGCTCATCTACGAGCAGTACTTC. It encodes CASSLPNRGLIYEQYF.

This chain joins TRBV2 and TRBJ1-6; a weak D match, TRBD1 (5 bases). V was cut by 7 bases and J by 9 bases, with 13 bases left in between. Germline V CDR1 and CDR2: SNHLY, FYNNEI. The CDR3 covers 13 residues. In nucleotides, the CDR3 is TGTGCCAGCAACGAAAGACAGATTTCACCCCTCCACTTT. It is translated as CASNERQISPLHF.